This TCR beta chain was sequenced for a study of T-cell memory formation after mild COVID-19. Study conclusions and caveats: CD4+ contracting clones were found mainly in CM and EM, and CD8+ ones in EMRA. Contracting clones, day 15 to 85, had balanced CD4/CD8, and later expanders favored CD4+.

TCR alpha and TCR beta cDNA libraries carrying sample barcodes and UMIs were produced by 5'RACE using constant-segment primers. Via MiXCR, TCRdb re-called the 5' RACE reads, giving one row per CDR3 protein. The sample yields roughly 170,000 distinct CDR3 sequences, about a fifth seen once. This clonotype showed up just a few times. What it binds is unknown. The sequence was collected from an adult woman who had mild COVID-19 (a few samples of this study predate the infection). Cell type and time point are not known. The sequencing input was PBMCs or a T cell subset sorted from them (not recorded which).

The CDR3 spells CASSVGGDNDEQYF. DNA of the CDR3: TGTGCCAGCAGCGTAGGTGGGGATAATGACGAGCAGTACTTC. The chain carries TRBV9 and TRBJ2-7, with unresolved D. V was clipped by 0 bases and J by 5 bases, with 12 bases between them. From germline, CDR1 is SGDLS and CDR2 YYNGEE. The CDR3 is 14 residues long.